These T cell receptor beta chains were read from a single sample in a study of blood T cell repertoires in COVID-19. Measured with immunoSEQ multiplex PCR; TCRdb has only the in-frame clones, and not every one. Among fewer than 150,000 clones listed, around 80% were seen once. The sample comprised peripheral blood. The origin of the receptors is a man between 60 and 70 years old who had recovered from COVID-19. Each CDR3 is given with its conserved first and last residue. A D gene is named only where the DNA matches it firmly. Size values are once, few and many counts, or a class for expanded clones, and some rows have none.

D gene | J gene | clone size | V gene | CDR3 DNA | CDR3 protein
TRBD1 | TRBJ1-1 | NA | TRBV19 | TGTGCCAGTAGTATTGGGACAGGGAGAGCTTTCTTT | CASSIGTGRAFF
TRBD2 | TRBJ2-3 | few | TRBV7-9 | TGTGCCAGCAGCTCGGGACTAGCGGGAGGGGAAGATACGCAGTATTTT | CASSSGLAGGEDTQYF
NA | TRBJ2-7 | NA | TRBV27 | TGTGCCAGCAGTTTATTGGCTGGACAGCCCTACGAGCAGTACTTC | CASSLLAGQPYEQYF
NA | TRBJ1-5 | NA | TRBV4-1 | TGCGCCAGCAGCCTCATCCCAGGGGCAGGGAGATATAGCAATCAGCCCCAGCATTTT | CASSLIPGAGRYSNQPQHF
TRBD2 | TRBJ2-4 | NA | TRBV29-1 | TGCAGCGTTGGGTTCGCGGGGGAGAACGACCTAGCCAAAAACATTCAGTACTTC | CSVGFAGENDLAKNIQYF
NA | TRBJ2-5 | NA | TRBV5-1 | TGCGCCAGCAGCTTGGGGACTAACCAAGAGACCCAGTACTTC | CASSLGTNQETQYF
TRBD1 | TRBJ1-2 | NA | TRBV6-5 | TGTGCCAGCAGTTCCCGGGACAGGGGGTATGGCTACACCTTC | CASSSRDRGYGYTF
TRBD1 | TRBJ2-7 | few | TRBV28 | TGTGCCAGCAGATTCCCAACCTCGACAGGGACCTACGAGCAGTACTTC | CASRFPTSTGTYEQYF
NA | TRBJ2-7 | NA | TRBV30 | TGTGCCTGGAGTCCCGGATCCAGGGTGGGCGAGCAGTACTTC | CAWSPGSRVGEQYF
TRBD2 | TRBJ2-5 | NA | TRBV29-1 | TGCAGCGTTAAGGTCTCGGGAGGGTTGGAGACCCAGTACTTC | CSVKVSGGLETQYF
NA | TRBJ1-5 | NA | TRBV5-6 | TGTGCCAGCAGCTTGTTGCGTGGCAATCAGCCCCAGCATTTT | CASSLLRGNQPQHF
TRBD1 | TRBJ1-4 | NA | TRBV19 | TGTGCCAGTACCGCTCTCGGGACAGCTAATGAAAAACTGTTTTTT | CASTALGTANEKLFF
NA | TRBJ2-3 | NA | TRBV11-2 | TGTGCCAGCAGCTTAGAGGCAGACACAGATACGCAGTATTTT | CASSLEADTDTQYF
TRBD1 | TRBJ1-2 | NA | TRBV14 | TGTGCCAGCAGCCAAGGGAACAGGGGAGCTAACTATGGCTACACCTTC | CASSQGNRGANYGYTF
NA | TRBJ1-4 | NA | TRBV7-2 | TGTGCCAGCAGCCTACCGGGGAGGGGGAGGCGTGAAAAACTGTTTTTT | CASSLPGRGRREKLFF
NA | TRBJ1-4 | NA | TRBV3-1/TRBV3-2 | TGTGCCAGCAGCCAAGGATCATACAGAACGGCAACTAATGAAAAACTGTTTTTT | CASSQGSYRTATNEKLFF
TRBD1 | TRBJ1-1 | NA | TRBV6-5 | TGTGCCAGCACCCTGGACAGGGTAGGGACTGAAGCTTTCTTT | CASTLDRVGTEAFF
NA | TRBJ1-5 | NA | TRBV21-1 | TGTGCCAGCAGCACGAGGAGCAATCAGCCCCAGCATTTT | CASSTRSNQPQHF
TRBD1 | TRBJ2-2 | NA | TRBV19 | TGTGCCAGTAGTAGTGGACAGGGGGTTACCGGGGAGCTGTTTTTT | CASSSGQGVTGELFF
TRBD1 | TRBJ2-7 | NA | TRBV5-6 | TGTGCCAGCAGCTTTCTCACTTTTCCGGGACAGGGTAGCTCCTACGAGCAGTACTTC | CASSFLTFPGQGSSYEQYF
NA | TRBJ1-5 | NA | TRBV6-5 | TGTGCCAGCACTGGGGGGACGAATCGGCCCCAGCATTTT | CASTGGTNRPQHF
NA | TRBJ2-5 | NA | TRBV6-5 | TGTGCCAGCAGTAGCCCCTCTCGAAAAGAGACCCAGTACTTC | CASSSPSRKETQYF
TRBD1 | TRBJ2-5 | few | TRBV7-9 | TGTGCCAGCAGCTTAGATTGGACAGGTCAAGAGACCCAGTACTTC | CASSLDWTGQETQYF
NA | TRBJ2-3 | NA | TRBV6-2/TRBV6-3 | TGTGCCAGCGGCCGGGACAAGGCCTATAGCACAGATACGCAGTATTTT | CASGRDKAYSTDTQYF
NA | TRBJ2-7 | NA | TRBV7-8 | TGTGCCAGCAGCCTGCGACAGCTTGAGCAGTACTTC | CASSLRQLEQYF
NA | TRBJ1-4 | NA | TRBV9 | TGTGCCAGCAGCCCGGGGGATACTAATGAAAAACTGTTTTTT | CASSPGDTNEKLFF
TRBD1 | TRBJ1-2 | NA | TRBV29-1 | TGCAGCGTTGGGTCATCCGGAAGGTCAGGGGGCGCCGGTGGCTACACCTTC | CSVGSSGRSGGAGGYTF
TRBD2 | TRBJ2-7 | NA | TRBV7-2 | TGTGCCAGCAGCTTACGGGGGGAGGGATCCTACGAGCAGTACTTC | CASSLRGEGSYEQYF
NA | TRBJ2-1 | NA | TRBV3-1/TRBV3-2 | TGTGCCAGCAGCTCCCTCGATGTACAGGGCGATGAGCAGTTCTTC | CASSSLDVQGDEQFF
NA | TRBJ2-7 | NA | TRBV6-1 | TGTGCCAGCAGTGAATATCACGAGCAGTACTTC | CASSEYHEQYF
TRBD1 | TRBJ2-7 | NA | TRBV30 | TGTGCCTACAACAGGGGGCTCGGCGAGCAGTACTTC | CAYNRGLGEQYF
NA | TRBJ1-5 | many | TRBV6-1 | TGTGCCAGCAGTGAAGCTAGGGGAGGGGATCAGCCCCAGCATTTT | CASSEARGGDQPQHF
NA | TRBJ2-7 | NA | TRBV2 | TGTGCCAGCAGCCCAGGGGTTTGGGAGCAGTACTTC | CASSPGVWEQYF
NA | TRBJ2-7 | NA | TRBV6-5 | TGTGCCAGCAAAACGCGGAGCTACGAGCAGTACTTC | CASKTRSYEQYF
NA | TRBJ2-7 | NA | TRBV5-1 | TGCGCCAGCAGCTTAACGCTAGCGAGCTCCTACGAGCAGTACTTC | CASSLTLASSYEQYF
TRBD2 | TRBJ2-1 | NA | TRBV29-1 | TGCAGCGTTCGTCATGGGGGCGGGGGGTCCCTCGAGCAGTTCTTC | CSVRHGGGGSLEQFF
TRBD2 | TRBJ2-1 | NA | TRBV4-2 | TGTGCCAGCAGCCCCCTAAGGGGGATAGCGGGGTCGAGGCAGTTCTTC | CASSPLRGIAGSRQFF
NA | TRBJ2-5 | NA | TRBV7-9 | TGTGCCAGCACCCCTCCGGGGGTTAGGGAAGAGACCCAGTACTTC | CASTPPGVREETQYF
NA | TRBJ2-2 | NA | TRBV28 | TGTGCCAGCAGTTTATTGGTGGGAGCGGGCACCGGGGAGCTGTTTTTT | CASSLLVGAGTGELFF
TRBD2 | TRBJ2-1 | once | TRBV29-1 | TGCAGCGTAGCTAGCGGGTCCATCTACAATGAGCAGTTCTTC | CSVASGSIYNEQFF
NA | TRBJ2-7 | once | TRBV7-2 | TGTGCCAGCAGCTTACGTGGCAGTCCCTACGAGCAGTACTTC | CASSLRGSPYEQYF
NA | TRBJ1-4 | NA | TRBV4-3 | TGCGCCAGCGGCCACCTTGGAGGACCTGATAATGAAAAACTGTTTTTT | CASGHLGGPDNEKLFF
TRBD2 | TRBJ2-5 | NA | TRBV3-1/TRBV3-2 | TGTGCCAGCATTGCGGCGGGAGCGGGGGAGACCCAGTACTTC | CASIAAGAGETQYF
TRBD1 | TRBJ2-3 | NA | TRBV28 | TGTGCCAGCAGTCCCCGACAGGGAACGACAGATACGCAGTATTTT | CASSPRQGTTDTQYF
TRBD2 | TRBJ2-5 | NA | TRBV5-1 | TGCGCCAGCAGGGCTAGCGGGACCCCAGAGACCCAGTACTTC | CASRASGTPETQYF
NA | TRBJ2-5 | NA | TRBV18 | TGTGCCAGCTCACCCCCCCGGGGCGGGGAATTGCAAGAGACCCAGTACTTC | CASSPPRGGELQETQYF
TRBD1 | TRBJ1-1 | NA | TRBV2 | TGTGCCAGCACCCGGGACAGGGGTGAAGCTTTCTTT | CASTRDRGEAFF
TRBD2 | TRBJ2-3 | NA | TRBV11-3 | TGTGCCAGCAGCATGGGACTAGCGGGAAGCACAGATACGCAGTATTTT | CASSMGLAGSTDTQYF
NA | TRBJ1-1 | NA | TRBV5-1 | TGCGCCAGCAGCCCAGACACCCTGAACACTGAAGCTTTCTTT | CASSPDTLNTEAFF
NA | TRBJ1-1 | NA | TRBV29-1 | TGCAGCGTTGTCGGAGGGATCACTGAAGCTTTCTTT | CSVVGGITEAFF
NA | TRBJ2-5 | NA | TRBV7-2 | TGTGCCAGCAGCTCAATACCGGGAACGACGGAGACCCAGTACTTC | CASSSIPGTTETQYF
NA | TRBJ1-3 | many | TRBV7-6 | TGTGCCAGCAGCTCCTACAGGGCCCCCTCTGGAAACACCATATATTTT | CASSSYRAPSGNTIYF
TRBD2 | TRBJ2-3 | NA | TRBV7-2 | TGTGCCAGCAGCTTAGGGGTTTTAGCGGGGGGAGATACGCAGTATTTT | CASSLGVLAGGDTQYF